A selection of T cell receptor beta chains follows, all from one sample in a study of CD8 T cells in ankylosing spondylitis. Using its own MiXCR run on the 5' RACE reads, TCRdb lists one record per CDR3 protein. Here the sample spans over 600,000 distinct CDR3 sequences, over 15% being singletons. Sequencing used blood, either unsorted or a sorted T cell fraction (not recorded which). Source of these receptors: a male donor with ankylosing spondylitis. The CDR3 runs from the conserved cysteine through the conserved F or W. The D gene is left open where the match is weak. Only part of the rows carry a size: once, few, many, or a class if the clone is expanded.

j_call clone_size v_call d_call cdr3_aa cdr3_nt
TRBJ2-2 NA TRBV6-2/TRBV6-3 NA CASSSRLGGGSGELFF TGTGCCAGCAGTTCCCGACTAGGAGGGGGCTCCGGGGAGCTGTTTTTT
TRBJ1-6 few TRBV28 TRBD1 CASSRADRVISNSPLHF TGTGCCAGCAGTCGGGCAGACAGGGTAATTAGTAATTCACCCCTCCACTTT
TRBJ2-3 NA TRBV5-1 NA CASSHESTDTQYF TGCGCCAGCAGCCATGAAAGCACAGATACGCAGTATTTT
TRBJ2-2 few TRBV12-3/TRBV12-4 TRBD2 CASSSGLAGFAGELFF TGTGCCAGCAGTTCCGGACTAGCGGGATTCGCCGGGGAGCTGTTTTTT
TRBJ1-2 few TRBV20-1 TRBD1 CSANYRDRGPYGYTF TGCAGTGCAAACTACCGGGACAGGGGGCCCTATGGCTACACCTTC
TRBJ1-2 NA TRBV6-1 NA CASRVDWGAEGYTF TGTGCCAGCAGGGTCGACTGGGGGGCGGAAGGCTACACCTTC
TRBJ1-1 few TRBV6-5 TRBD1 CASSYDGTVNTEAFF TGTGCCAGCAGTTACGATGGGACAGTGAACACTGAAGCTTTCTTT
TRBJ2-3 NA TRBV5-1 TRBD2 CASSLALRTSEPDTQYF TGCGCCAGCAGCTTGGCCCTCCGGACTAGCGAACCAGATACGCAGTATTTT
TRBJ2-1 few TRBV7-3 NA CASSLGESRYNEQFF TGTGCCAGCAGCTTAGGCGAGTCTCGCTACAATGAGCAGTTCTTC
TRBJ2-1 few TRBV20-1 TRBD2 CSTRHKPGLAGRSGYNEQFF TGCAGCACTCGACACAAACCGGGACTAGCGGGAAGGTCGGGCTACAATGAGCAGTTCTTC
TRBJ1-4 few TRBV10-3 NA CAISESATNEKLFF TGTGCCATCAGTGAGAGTGCAACTAATGAAAAACTGTTTTTT
TRBJ2-2 NA TRBV24-1 TRBD1 CATSAGQGVSGELFF TGTGCCACCAGTGCAGGACAGGGGGTTAGCGGGGAGCTGTTTTTT
TRBJ1-5 NA TRBV4-2 NA CASSQDTYSNQPQHF TGTGCCAGCAGCCAAGATACGTATAGCAATCAGCCCCAGCATTTT
TRBJ2-5 few TRBV7-2 NA CASSSEGQGWETQYF TGTGCCAGCAGCTCCGAGGGTCAGGGGTGGGAGACCCAGTACTTC
TRBJ2-3 NA TRBV7-8 TRBD2 CASSLYGTSGGTDTQYF TGTGCCAGCAGCTTATACGGGACTAGCGGGGGCACAGATACGCAGTATTTT
TRBJ1-1 NA TRBV5-1 NA CASSVGTLRGTEAFF TGCGCCAGCAGCGTCGGGACTCTACGGGGCACTGAAGCTTTCTTT
TRBJ1-4 many TRBV27 TRBD1 CASSSSPTGINEKLFF TGTGCCAGCAGTTCCTCCCCGACAGGGATCAATGAAAAACTGTTTTTT
TRBJ1-1 few TRBV2 NA CASSGGQNTEAFF TGTGCCAGCAGCGGGGGACAGAACACTGAAGCTTTCTTT
TRBJ2-1 NA TRBV5-1 NA CASSSRGIEQFF TGCGCCAGCAGCTCCAGGGGAATTGAGCAGTTCTTC
TRBJ2-1 NA TRBV9 TRBD1 CASSVEGASGVQFF TGTGCCAGCAGCGTAGAGGGGGCTTCGGGTGTGCAGTTCTTC
TRBJ2-7 few TRBV7-8 NA CASSLAYEGSSYEQYF TGTGCCAGCAGCTTAGCGTACGAGGGGAGCTCCTACGAGCAGTACTTC
TRBJ2-2 many TRBV29-1 NA CSAGDRNTGELFF TGCAGCGCCGGGGATAGGAACACCGGGGAGCTGTTTTTT
TRBJ1-1 NA TRBV12-3/TRBV12-4 NA CASSFQRRDNWAFF TGTGCCAGCAGTTTCCAGCGCAGGGATAATTGGGCTTTCTTT
TRBJ2-2 few TRBV29-1 TRBD1 CSVEGGQGVSTGELFF TGCAGCGTTGAAGGGGGACAGGGAGTTAGCACCGGGGAGCTGTTTTTT
TRBJ2-3 few TRBV3-1 TRBD2 CASSPTGTSGRYGTDTQYF TGTGCCAGCAGCCCCACCGGGACTAGCGGGAGGTACGGCACAGATACGCAGTATTTT
TRBJ2-1 NA TRBV5-1 NA CASRSGNEQFF TGCGCCAGCAGGTCTGGGAATGAGCAGTTCTTC
TRBJ2-1 NA TRBV29-1 NA CSVETGVRYNEQFF TGCAGCGTTGAAACGGGAGTCCGCTACAATGAGCAGTTCTTC
TRBJ2-5 few TRBV25-1 NA CASSDSTGKETQYF TGTGCCAGCAGTGATTCAACGGGGAAGGAGACCCAGTACTTC
TRBJ2-1 NA TRBV6-2/TRBV6-3 NA CASSNPWGSSYNEQFF TGTGCCAGCAGTAACCCTTGGGGCAGCTCCTACAATGAGCAGTTCTTC
TRBJ1-2 NA TRBV18 NA CASSRSQPYGYTF TGTGCCAGCTCACGGTCACAACCTTATGGCTACACCTTC
TRBJ2-3 NA TRBV5-1 TRBD2 CASSLVPSGGVDTQYF TGCGCCAGCAGCTTGGTTCCTAGCGGGGGAGTGGATACGCAGTATTTT
TRBJ1-2 few TRBV3-1 NA CASSQEWSYGYTF TGTGCCAGCAGCCAAGAGTGGTCTTATGGCTACACCTTC
TRBJ2-2 NA TRBV2 TRBD1 CASILEPGTGSTGELFF TGTGCCAGCATCCTCGAGCCGGGGACAGGGTCAACCGGGGAGCTGTTTTTT
TRBJ2-1 many TRBV28 TRBD2 CASSLHGGGVEQFF TGTGCCAGCAGTTTGCACGGCGGGGGGGTTGAGCAGTTCTTC
TRBJ1-2 once TRBV19 NA CASSISGQTGGYTF TGTGCCAGTAGTATCAGTGGGCAGACTGGTGGCTACACCTTC
TRBJ1-4 NA TRBV20-1 NA CSATDPTDYNEKLFF TGCAGTGCCACAGACCCGACCGACTATAATGAAAAACTGTTTTTT
TRBJ2-7 few TRBV10-3 NA CAIRQAGYEQYF TGTGCCATTCGACAGGCGGGGTACGAGCAGTACTTC
TRBJ2-1 NA TRBV7-7 NA CASSFRVGSGNEQFF TGTGCCAGCAGCTTTAGAGTGGGCAGTGGCAATGAGCAGTTCTTC
TRBJ2-7 NA TRBV7-9 TRBD1 CASSLSYRGVYEQYF TGTGCCAGCAGCTTAAGCTACAGGGGAGTCTACGAGCAGTACTTC
TRBJ2-1 many TRBV7-9 TRBD2 CASKTPGREGNNEQFF TGTGCCAGCAAAACCCCCGGCAGGGAGGGAAACAATGAGCAGTTCTTC
TRBJ2-3 few TRBV5-1 NA CASSLGQGAPTDTQYF TGCGCCAGCAGCTTGGGGCAGGGCGCACCCACAGATACGCAGTATTTT
TRBJ2-1 NA TRBV7-7 TRBD2 CASSLAAGGIGEQFF TGTGCCAGCAGCTTAGCAGCGGGAGGGATCGGTGAGCAGTTCTTC
TRBJ2-1 NA TRBV7-2 NA CASTQRVSLSSYNEQFF TGTGCCAGCACCCAGCGAGTGAGCCTTAGCTCCTACAATGAGCAGTTCTTC
TRBJ2-1 NA TRBV11-1 NA CASRFTGTFSYNEQFF TGTGCCAGCAGGTTCACAGGGACTTTCTCCTACAACGAGCAGTTCTTC
TRBJ2-3 few TRBV11-2 NA CASSPQSSATDTQYF TGTGCCAGCAGCCCCCAATCTAGCGCCACAGATACGCAGTATTTT
TRBJ2-1 few TRBV4-2 TRBD2 CASSQEAASGRGTYNEQFF TGTGCCAGCAGCCAAGAAGCCGCTAGCGGGAGGGGAACTTACAATGAGCAGTTCTTC
TRBJ1-1 NA TRBV20-1 NA CSASPGPRGAEAFF TGCAGTGCTTCACCGGGACCCCGGGGCGCTGAAGCTTTCTTT